This TCR beta chain was found in a study of prognosis after radiotherapy for stage I lung cancer. Study context: Adenocarcinoma occurred in twelve patients and squamous cell carcinoma in over 5.

In germline, CDR1 is SGHVS, CDR2 FNYEAQ. V shed 3 bases and J 5 bases; nucleotides not matched to a gene: 10. This CDR3 is 16 amino acids long. Peripheral venous blood was drawn in roughly 6.5-milliliter volumes, with a draw taken at each of two separate time points. The table lists this clonotype with many counts. Multiplex PCR, run in two rounds, amplified TCR beta CDR3 from genomic DNA. Specific primers for each TRBV and TRBJ gene were what first-round PCR used. TCRdb passed the multiplex PCR reads through MiXCR, listing each CDR3 protein once. Of approximately 20,000 distinct CDR3 sequences listed, around 24% are singletons.

The chain uses TRBV7-6 and TRBJ2-5; 9 nucleotides match TRBD1. Sample: PBMCs, taken before or after stereotactic body radiation therapy (not recorded which). The TCR comes from a donor older than 45 with non-small cell lung cancer. CDR3 DNA sequence: TGTGCCAGCAGCTTCGTCTCACAGGGGGCAAAGGAGACCCAGTACTTC. It yields the protein CASSFVSQGAKETQYF.